This T cell receptor (beta chain) was found in a study of blood T cell repertoires in COVID-19. CDR1 and CDR2 from the germline V gene are MNHEY and SVGAGI. V dropped 5 bases and J dropped 5; count of bases not matched to a gene: 7. There are 14 residues in the CDR3. Only in-frame clones appear in the TCRdb table, and some are missing; sequencing was by immunoSEQ multiplex PCR. The table records roughly 200,000 clones, around 81% of them present only once. This sequence was found in a man in his fifties or sixties with active or convalescent COVID-19. The V and J genes are TRBV6-5 and TRBJ2-7; 9 bases agree with TRBD1. The sequenced material came from peripheral blood. As DNA, the CDR3 is TGTGCCAGCAGTACGCTACGGGACAGGGACGAGCAGTACTTC. It translates to CASSTLRDRDEQYF.